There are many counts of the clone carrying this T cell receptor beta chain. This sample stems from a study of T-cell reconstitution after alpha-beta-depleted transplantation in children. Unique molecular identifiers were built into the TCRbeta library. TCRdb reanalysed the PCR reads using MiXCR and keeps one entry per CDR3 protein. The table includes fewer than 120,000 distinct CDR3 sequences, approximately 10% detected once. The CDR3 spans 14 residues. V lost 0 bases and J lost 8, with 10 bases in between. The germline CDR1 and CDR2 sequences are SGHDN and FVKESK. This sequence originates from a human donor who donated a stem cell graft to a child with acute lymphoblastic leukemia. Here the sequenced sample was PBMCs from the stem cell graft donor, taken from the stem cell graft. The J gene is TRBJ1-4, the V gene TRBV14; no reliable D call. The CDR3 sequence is CASSQDGYYEKLFF. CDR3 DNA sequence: TGTGCCAGCAGCCAAGATGGGTATTACGAAAAACTGTTTTTT.